The clone carrying this TCR beta chain came up a few times. The sample comes from a study of T-cell memory formation after mild COVID-19. TCRdb recomputed calls from the 5' RACE reads with MiXCR, one row per CDR3 protein. Of around 340,000 distinct CDR3 sequences listed, 15% to 20% were seen once; the top ten hold approximately 20%. This clonotype originated in a man younger than 35 who had mild COVID-19 (a few samples of this study predate the infection). Cell type and time point are not known. The sequencing sample was made of PBMCs or a T cell subset sorted from them (not recorded which).

For the CDR3, the DNA is TGTGCCAGCAGCGTCACCGGGACAGGGGCGATCGATGAGCAGTTCTTC. Its protein is CASSVTGTGAIDEQFF. The V gene is TRBV9, the J gene TRBJ2-1, with 10 positions matching TRBD1. This CDR3 has 16 amino acids. CDR1 is SGDLS, CDR2 YYNGEE, per germline. V gave up 2 bases and J gave up 8 bases; unmatched junction bases: 10. The full variable domain, in which reference TRBV9 and TRBJ2-1 provide the parts outside the CDR3, is DSGVTQTPKHLITATGQRVTLRCSPRSGDLSVYWYQQSLDQGLQFLIQYYNGEERAKGNILERFSAQQFPDLHSELNLSSLELGDSALYFCASSVTGTGAIDEQFFGPGTRLTVL.